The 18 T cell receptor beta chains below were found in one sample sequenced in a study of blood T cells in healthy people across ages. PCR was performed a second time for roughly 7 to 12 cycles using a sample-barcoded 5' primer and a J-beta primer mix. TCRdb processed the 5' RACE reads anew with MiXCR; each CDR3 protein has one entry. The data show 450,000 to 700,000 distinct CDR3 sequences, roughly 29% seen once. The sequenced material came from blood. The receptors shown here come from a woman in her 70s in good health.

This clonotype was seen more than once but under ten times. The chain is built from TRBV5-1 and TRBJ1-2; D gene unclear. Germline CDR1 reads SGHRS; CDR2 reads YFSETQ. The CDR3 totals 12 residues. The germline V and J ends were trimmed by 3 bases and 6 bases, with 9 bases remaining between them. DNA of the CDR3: TGCGCCAGCAGCTACGGGTTGGATGGCTACACCTTC. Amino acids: CASSYGLDGYTF.

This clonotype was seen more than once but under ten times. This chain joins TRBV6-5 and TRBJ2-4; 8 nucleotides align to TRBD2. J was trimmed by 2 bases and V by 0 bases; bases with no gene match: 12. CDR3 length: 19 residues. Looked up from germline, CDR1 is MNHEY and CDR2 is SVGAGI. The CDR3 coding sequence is TGTGCCAGCAGTTACTCCCAGCGGGGGAATCCCCTGACCAAAAACATTCAGTACTTC. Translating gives CASSYSQRGNPLTKNIQYF.

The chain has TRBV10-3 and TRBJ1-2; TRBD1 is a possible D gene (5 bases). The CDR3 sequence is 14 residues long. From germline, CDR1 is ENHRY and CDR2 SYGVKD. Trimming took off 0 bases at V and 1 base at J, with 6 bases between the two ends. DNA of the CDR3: TGTGCCATCAGTGAGTCAGGGGATAACTATGGCTACACCTTC. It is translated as CAISESGDNYGYTF.

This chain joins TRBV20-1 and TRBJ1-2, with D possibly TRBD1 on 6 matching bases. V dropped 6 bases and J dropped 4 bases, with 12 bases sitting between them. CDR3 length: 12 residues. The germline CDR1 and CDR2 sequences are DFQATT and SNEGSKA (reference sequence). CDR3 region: CSAAGQIYGYTF. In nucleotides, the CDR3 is TGCAGTGCGGCGGGACAAATCTATGGCTACACCTTC.

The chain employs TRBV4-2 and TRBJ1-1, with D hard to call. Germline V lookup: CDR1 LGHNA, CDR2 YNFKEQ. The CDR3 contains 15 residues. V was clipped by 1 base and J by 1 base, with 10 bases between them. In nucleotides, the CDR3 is TGTGCCAGCAGCCAAGGTGCGGCAGCGAACACTGAAGCTTTCTTT. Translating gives CASSQGAAANTEAFF.

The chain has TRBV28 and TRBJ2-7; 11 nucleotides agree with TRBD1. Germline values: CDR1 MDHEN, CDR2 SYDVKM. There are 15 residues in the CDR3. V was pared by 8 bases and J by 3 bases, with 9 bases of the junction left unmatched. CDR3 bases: TGTGCCAGCTCAGGTATGGGACAGGGGGTCTACGAGCAGTACTTC. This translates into CASSGMGQGVYEQYF.

CDR3 amino acids: CASSFLAGLLKNTGELFF. The CDR3 DNA reads TGTGCCAGCAGCTTCTTAGCAGGGCTTCTTAAGAACACCGGGGAGCTGTTTTTT. The rearrangement uses TRBV7-9 and TRBJ2-2, with a tentative D call TRBD1 (5 bases). In germline, CDR1 is SEHNR, CDR2 FQNEAQ (reference sequence). V gave up 3 bases and J gave up 1 base, with 18 bases separating them. The CDR3 length is 18 residues.

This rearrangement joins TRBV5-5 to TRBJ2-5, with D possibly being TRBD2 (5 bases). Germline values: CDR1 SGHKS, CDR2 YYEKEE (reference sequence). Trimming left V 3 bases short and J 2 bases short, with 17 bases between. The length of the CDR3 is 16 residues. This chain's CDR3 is CASSSNSGLLQETQYF. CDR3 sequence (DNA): TGTGCCAGCAGCTCCAACAGCGGACTGCTTCAAGAGACCCAGTACTTC.

The CDR3 DNA follows: TGTGCCAGCAGCTTATTGGGTGGCAGTGGAATCTCACCCCTCCACTTT. Its translation: CASSLLGGSGISPLHF. This chain links TRBV7-2 with TRBJ1-6; D is unclear. Trimming took off 2 bases at V and 10 bases at J, with 18 bases between the two ends. The CDR3 runs 16 residues. CDR1 and CDR2 from the germline V gene are SGHTA and FQGNSA.

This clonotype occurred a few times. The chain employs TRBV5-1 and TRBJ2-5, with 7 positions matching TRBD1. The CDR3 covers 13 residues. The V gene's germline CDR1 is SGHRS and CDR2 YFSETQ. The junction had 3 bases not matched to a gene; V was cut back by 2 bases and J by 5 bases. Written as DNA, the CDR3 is TGCGCCAGCAGCTTCCTGGACAGGGAGACCCAGTACTTC. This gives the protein CASSFLDRETQYF.

The CDR3 reads CASSYSQTSGGTQETQYF. CDR3 in DNA: TGTGCCAGCAGTTACTCGCAGACTAGCGGGGGGACCCAAGAGACCCAGTACTTC. J is TRBJ2-5 and V is TRBV6-5, with 13 bases fitting TRBD2. J was trimmed by 1 base and V by 0 bases; bases with no gene match: 5. Germline CDR1 is MNHEY and CDR2 is SVGAGI. The CDR3 contains 18 residues.

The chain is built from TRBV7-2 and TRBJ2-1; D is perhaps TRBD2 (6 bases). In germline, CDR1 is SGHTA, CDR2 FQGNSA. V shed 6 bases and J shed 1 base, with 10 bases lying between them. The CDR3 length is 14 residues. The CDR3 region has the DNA TGTGCCAGCAGGGGGGGTGTTTCCTACAATGAGCAGTTCTTC. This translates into CASRGGVSYNEQFF.

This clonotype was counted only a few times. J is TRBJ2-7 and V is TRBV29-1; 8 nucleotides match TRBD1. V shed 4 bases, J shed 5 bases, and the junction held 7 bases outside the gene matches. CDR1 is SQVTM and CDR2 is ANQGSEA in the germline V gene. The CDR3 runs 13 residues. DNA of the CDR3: TGCAGCGTTGCTAATCAGGGGGCGGACGAGCAGTACTTC. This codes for CSVANQGADEQYF.

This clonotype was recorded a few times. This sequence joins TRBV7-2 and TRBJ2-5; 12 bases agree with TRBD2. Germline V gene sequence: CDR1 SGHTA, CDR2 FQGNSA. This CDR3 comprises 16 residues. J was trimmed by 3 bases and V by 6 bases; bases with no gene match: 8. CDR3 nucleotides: TGTGCCAGCAGGCCAAGACTAGCGGGGGCCGAAGAGACCCAGTACTTC. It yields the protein CASRPRLAGAEETQYF.

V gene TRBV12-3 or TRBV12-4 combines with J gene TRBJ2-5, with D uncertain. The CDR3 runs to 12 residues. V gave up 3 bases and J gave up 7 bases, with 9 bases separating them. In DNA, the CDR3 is TGTGCCAGCAGTTTTTTGATGCGGACCCAGTACTTC. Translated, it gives CASSFLMRTQYF.

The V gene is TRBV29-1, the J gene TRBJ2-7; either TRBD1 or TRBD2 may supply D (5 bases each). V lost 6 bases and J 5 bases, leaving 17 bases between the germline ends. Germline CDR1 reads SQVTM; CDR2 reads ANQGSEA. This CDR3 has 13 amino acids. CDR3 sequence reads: CSVRDGIINEQYF. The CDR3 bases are TGCAGCGTCCGGGACGGAATTATAAACGAGCAGTACTTC.

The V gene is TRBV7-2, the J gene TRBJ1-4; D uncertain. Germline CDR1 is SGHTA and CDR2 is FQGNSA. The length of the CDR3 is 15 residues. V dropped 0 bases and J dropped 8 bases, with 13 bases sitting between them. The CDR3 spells CASSLALSLGEKLFF. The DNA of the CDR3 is TGTGCCAGCAGCTTAGCGCTGAGTTTAGGAGAAAAACTGTTTTTT.

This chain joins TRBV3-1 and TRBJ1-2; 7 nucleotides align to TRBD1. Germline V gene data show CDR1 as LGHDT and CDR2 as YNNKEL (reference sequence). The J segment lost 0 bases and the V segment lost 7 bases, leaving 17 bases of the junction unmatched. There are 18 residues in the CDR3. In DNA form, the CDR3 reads TGTGCCAGCAACCGCAGCTTCTCACAGGGGACAGCTAACTATGGCTACACCTTC. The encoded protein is CASNRSFSQGTANYGYTF.